A selection of T cell receptor beta chains follows, all from one sample in a study of T cells in Graves' hyperthyroidism and ophthalmopathy. TCRdb itself ran the multiplex PCR reads through MiXCR, one entry per CDR3 protein. The sample consists of 640,000 or so distinct CDR3 sequences, approximately 15% of them appearing once. The sequenced sample consisted of blood. Every receptor here comes from a woman younger than 35 with Graves' ophthalmopathy. The CDR3 runs from the conserved cysteine through the conserved F or W. A D gene is named only where the DNA matches it firmly. Size is omitted from some rows. Given values are once, few, many or a class for expanded clones.

- TRBJ2-3 TRBV29-1 TRBD2 CSVGAGMSTDTQYF TGCAGCGTTGGAGCGGGGATGAGCACAGATACGCAGTATTTT
many TRBJ2-2 TRBV6-5 TRBD2 CASSYSPSGSIGELFF TGTGCCAGCAGTTACTCGCCTAGCGGGAGTATCGGGGAGCTGTTTTTT
many TRBJ2-7 TRBV28 TRBD1 CASSFFLTGGVAYEQYF TGTGCCAGCAGCTTTTTCTTGACAGGGGGTGTTGCCTACGAGCAGTACTTC
- TRBJ2-1 TRBV20-1 - CSARVFASGPYNEQFF TGCAGTGCTAGAGTTTTTGCCTCCGGGCCCTACAATGAGCAGTTCTTC
few TRBJ1-1 TRBV9 TRBD1 CASSARDRGNTEAFF TGTGCCAGCAGCGCCCGGGACAGGGGGAACACTGAAGCTTTCTTT
- TRBJ2-3 TRBV7-3 TRBD1 CASSPGTGKGSTDTQYF TGTGCCAGCAGCCCCGGGACAGGGAAAGGCAGCACAGATACGCAGTATTTT
once TRBJ2-7 TRBV4-1 TRBD1 CASSQPQGQGVDEQYF TGCGCCAGCAGCCAACCGCAAGGACAGGGGGTAGACGAGCAGTACTTC
many TRBJ2-1 TRBV12-3/TRBV12-4 TRBD2 CASSLALADYNEQFF TGTGCCAGCAGTTTAGCACTAGCGGACTACAATGAGCAGTTCTTC
- TRBJ2-1 TRBV11-2 TRBD1 CASSWTGVEQFF TGTGCCAGCAGCTGGACAGGGGTTGAGCAGTTCTTC
many TRBJ2-1 TRBV7-6 - CASSLAGDSDEQFF TGTGCCAGCAGCTTAGCGGGGGACTCCGATGAGCAGTTCTTC
many TRBJ2-6 TRBV6-1 TRBD1 CASSVDRVQGGANVLTF TGTGCCAGCAGTGTCGACAGGGTCCAAGGTGGGGCCAACGTCCTGACTTTC
many TRBJ2-5 TRBV7-3 TRBD1 CASSLMGDRLETQYF TGTGCCAGCAGCTTAATGGGGGACAGGTTAGAGACCCAGTACTTC
many TRBJ1-4 TRBV18 - CASSETTNEKLFF TGTGCCAGCTCAGAGACAACTAATGAAAAACTGTTTTTT
many TRBJ2-3 TRBV5-6 TRBD2 CASSSTSGRQDTQYF TGTGCCAGCAGCTCGACTAGCGGGAGGCAAGATACGCAGTATTTT
- TRBJ2-7 TRBV20-1 TRBD2 CSATSETSEEQYF TGCAGTGCTACCAGCGAGACTAGCGAAGAGCAGTACTTC
- TRBJ2-6 TRBV4-1 - CASSQDLRRGLGSSGANVLTF TGCGCCAGCAGCCAAGATCTCCGGAGGGGTCTGGGTAGCTCTGGGGCCAACGTCCTGACTTTC
many TRBJ1-3 TRBV3-1 - CASSPRAGGGNTIYF TGTGCCAGCAGCCCCCGGGCCGGAGGAGGAAACACCATATATTTT
few TRBJ1-2 TRBV3-1 - CASSQRVGKDYGYTF TGTGCCAGCAGCCAACGGGTCGGGAAGGACTATGGCTACACCTTC
many TRBJ1-2 TRBV30 - CAWSVLGQRGYTF TGTGCCTGGAGTGTACTCGGACAACGAGGCTACACCTTC
many TRBJ1-1 TRBV13 - CASSQWGNEAFF TGTGCCAGCAGCCAGTGGGGAAATGAAGCTTTCTTT
few TRBJ2-6 TRBV29-1 - CSVEDPRASISGANVLTF TGCAGCGTTGAAGATCCCAGGGCCTCTATCTCTGGGGCCAACGTCCTGACTTTC
many TRBJ1-5 TRBV28 TRBD1 CASSLRRRGRGHQPQHF TGTGCCAGCAGTTTACGTCGCAGGGGGCGCGGGCATCAGCCCCAGCATTTT
- TRBJ2-7 TRBV15 - CATSREGTSSYEQYF TGTGCCACCAGCAGGGAGGGGACCAGCTCCTACGAGCAGTACTTC
many TRBJ2-5 TRBV7-9 TRBD1 CASSNGTGGKTQYF TGTGCCAGCAGCAACGGGACAGGGGGGAAGACCCAGTACTTC
- TRBJ1-3 TRBV6-1 - CASSPAIRSSGNTIYF TGTGCCAGCAGTCCTGCGATTCGGAGCTCTGGAAACACCATATATTTT
many TRBJ1-4 TRBV7-2 TRBD1 CASSSRGDNEKLFF TGTGCCAGCAGCTCCAGGGGGGATAATGAAAAACTGTTTTTT
many TRBJ2-5 TRBV6-1 - CASRIWLQGQETQYF TGTGCCAGCAGGATTTGGTTACAGGGACAAGAGACCCAGTACTTC
many TRBJ1-2 TRBV3-1 - CASSQEGVRVIGYTF TGTGCCAGCAGCCAAGAGGGCGTCAGGGTGATTGGCTACACCTTC
many TRBJ2-3 TRBV30 - CAWALTGDTQYF TGTGCCTGGGCCCTCACCGGGGATACGCAGTATTTT
many TRBJ2-7 TRBV3-1 TRBD1 CASSHHRGGRYEQYF TGTGCCAGCAGCCACCACAGGGGTGGACGATACGAGCAGTACTTC
many TRBJ2-1 TRBV6-1 TRBD2 CASTGLAGVLNEQFF TGTGCCAGCACCGGGCTAGCGGGAGTTCTGAATGAGCAGTTCTTC
many TRBJ2-7 TRBV29-1 TRBD1 CSVAGQGYEQYF TGCAGCGTCGCGGGACAGGGTTACGAGCAGTACTTC
few TRBJ2-3 TRBV25-1 - CASSHLRESQNTQYF TGTGCCAGCAGTCACCTCCGGGAATCCCAAAATACGCAGTATTTT
- TRBJ2-2 TRBV2 TRBD2 CASSDTSGAPGELFF TGTGCCAGCAGTGACACTAGCGGGGCTCCCGGGGAGCTGTTTTTT
many TRBJ1-2 TRBV25-1 - CASSESRGGQNYGYTF TGTGCCAGCAGTGAGTCGCGGGGTGGGCAGAACTATGGCTACACCTTC
few TRBJ2-7 TRBV27 - CASLTDRAPYEQYF TGTGCCAGCCTCACGGACCGCGCGCCCTACGAGCAGTACTTC
- TRBJ2-7 TRBV6-2/TRBV6-3 - CASSYPLWGRESYEQYF TGTGCCAGCAGTTACCCCCTCTGGGGGCGGGAGTCCTACGAGCAGTACTTC
many TRBJ2-2 TRBV7-3 - CASSLGHSANTGELFF TGTGCCAGCAGCTTAGGTCACAGTGCGAACACCGGGGAGCTGTTTTTT
many TRBJ1-1 TRBV9 - CASSVNEVRNTEAFF TGTGCCAGCAGCGTAAACGAGGTGAGGAACACTGAAGCTTTCTTT
many TRBJ2-3 TRBV2 - CASGDRTTDTQYF TGTGCCAGCGGGGACCGAACCACAGATACGCAGTATTTT
- TRBJ1-2 TRBV5-1 - CASRLLPAYGYTF TGCGCCAGCAGATTACTCCCGGCTTATGGCTACACCTTC
many TRBJ2-7 TRBV11-3 TRBD2 CASSLLAGGGEQYF TGTGCCAGCAGCTTACTAGCGGGAGGGGGAGAGCAGTACTTC
- TRBJ2-1 TRBV6-6 - CASSANPYNEQFF TGTGCCAGCAGCGCTAACCCTTACAATGAGCAGTTCTTC
many TRBJ2-7 TRBV7-9 TRBD1 CASSSRTDRVKSYEQYF TGTGCCAGCAGCTCGCGGACGGACAGGGTCAAGTCCTACGAGCAGTACTTC
few TRBJ1-5 TRBV6-2/TRBV6-3 - CASSFPGAGNQPQHF TGTGCCAGCAGTTTCCCGGGGGCTGGCAATCAGCCCCAGCATTTT
many TRBJ2-7 TRBV7-9 - CASSLGVVGYEQYF TGTGCCAGCAGCTTAGGGGTGGTCGGTTACGAGCAGTACTTC
many TRBJ2-7 TRBV27 - CASRFMTRDSYEQYF TGTGCCAGCAGATTCATGACAAGGGACTCCTACGAGCAGTACTTC
many TRBJ2-3 TRBV30 TRBD1 CALDRVWTDTQYF TGTGCCTTGGACAGGGTTTGGACAGATACGCAGTATTTT
- TRBJ2-7 TRBV7-9 - CASSPRGGQGGYEQYF TGCGCCAGCAGCCCGCGGGGGGGACAGGGAGGATACGAGCAGTACTTC
many TRBJ1-3 TRBV11-2 - CASSLTYSGNTIYF TGTGCCAGCAGCTTGACCTACTCTGGAAACACCATATATTTT
few TRBJ1-2 TRBV4-1 TRBD1 CASSLPGRQGLWGYTF TGCGCCAGCAGCCTCCCAGGGAGACAGGGGTTGTGGGGCTACACCTTC
many TRBJ2-5 TRBV12-3/TRBV12-4 - CASSNLQETQYF TGTGCCAGCAGTAATCTACAAGAGACCCAGTACTTC
- TRBJ2-5 TRBV9 TRBD1 CASSNDETGGVKETQYF TGTGCCAGCAGCAACGACGAGACAGGGGGCGTTAAGGAGACCCAGTACTTC
many TRBJ2-5 TRBV6-1 - CASISSRGHETQYF TGTGCCAGCATTTCAAGTAGGGGCCACGAGACCCAGTACTTC
many TRBJ2-1 TRBV15 - CATSRYNEQFF TGTGCCACCAGCAGGTACAATGAGCAGTTCTTC
many TRBJ2-2 TRBV7-3 - CASRLRQGGNTGELFF TGTGCCAGCAGACTCAGACAGGGAGGGAACACCGGGGAGCTGTTTTTT
- TRBJ2-6 TRBV30 - CAWSPRANVLTF TGTGCCTGGAGTCCCCGGGCCAACGTCCTGACTTTC
many TRBJ1-4 TRBV20-1 - CSATTNEKLFF TGCAGTGCTACAACTAATGAAAAACTGTTTTTT
- TRBJ2-1 TRBV7-2 - CASSLYPTRGPLYNEQFF TGTGCCAGCAGCTTATACCCCACGAGAGGCCCCTTATACAATGAGCAGTTCTTC
few TRBJ1-4 TRBV5-1 TRBD1 CASSEGTAVLEKLFF TGCGCCAGCAGCGAAGGGACAGCAGTCCTTGAAAAACTGTTTTTT